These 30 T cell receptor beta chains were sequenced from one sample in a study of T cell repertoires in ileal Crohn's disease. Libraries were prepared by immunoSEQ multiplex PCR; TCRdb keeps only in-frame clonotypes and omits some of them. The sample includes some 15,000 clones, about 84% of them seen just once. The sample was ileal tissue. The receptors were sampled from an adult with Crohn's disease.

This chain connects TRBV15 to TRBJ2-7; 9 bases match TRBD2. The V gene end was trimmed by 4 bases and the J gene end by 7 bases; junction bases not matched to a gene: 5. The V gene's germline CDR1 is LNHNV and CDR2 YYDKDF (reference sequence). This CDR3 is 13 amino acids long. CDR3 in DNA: TGTGCCACCAGCACCTTACTAGCGGGTGAGCAGTACTTC. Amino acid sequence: CATSTLLAGEQYF.

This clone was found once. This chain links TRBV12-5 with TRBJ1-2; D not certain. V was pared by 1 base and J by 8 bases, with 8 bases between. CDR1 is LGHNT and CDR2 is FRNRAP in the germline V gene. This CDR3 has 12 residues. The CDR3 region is CASGLDGGGYTF. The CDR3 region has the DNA TGTGCTAGTGGTTTGGACGGAGGAGGCTACACCTTC.

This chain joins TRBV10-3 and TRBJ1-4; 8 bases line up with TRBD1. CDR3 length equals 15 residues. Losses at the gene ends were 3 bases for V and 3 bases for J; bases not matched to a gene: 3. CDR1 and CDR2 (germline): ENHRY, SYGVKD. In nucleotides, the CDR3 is TGTGCCATCAGTGAACCAGGGGGCCCTAATGAAAAACTGTTTTTT. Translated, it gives CAISEPGGPNEKLFF.

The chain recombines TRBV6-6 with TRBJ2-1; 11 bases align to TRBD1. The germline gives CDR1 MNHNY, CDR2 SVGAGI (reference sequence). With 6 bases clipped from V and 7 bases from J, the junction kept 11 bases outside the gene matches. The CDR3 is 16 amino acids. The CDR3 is CASRWLGTGGRNEQFF. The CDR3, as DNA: TGTGCCAGCAGATGGCTGGGGACAGGGGGTAGGAATGAGCAGTTCTTC.

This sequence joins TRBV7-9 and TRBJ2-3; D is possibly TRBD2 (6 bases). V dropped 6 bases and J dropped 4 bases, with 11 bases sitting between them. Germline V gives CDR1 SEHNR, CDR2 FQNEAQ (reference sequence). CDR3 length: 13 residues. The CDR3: CASRPWEADTQYF. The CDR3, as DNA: TGTGCCAGCAGGCCATGGGAGGCAGATACGCAGTATTTT. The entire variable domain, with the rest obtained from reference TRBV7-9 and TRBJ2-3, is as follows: DTGVSQNPRHKITKRGQNVTFRCDPISEHNRLYWYRQTLGQGPEFLTYFQNEAQLEKSRLLSDRFSAERPKGSFSTLEIQRTEQGDSAMYLCASRPWEADTQYFGPGTRLTVL.

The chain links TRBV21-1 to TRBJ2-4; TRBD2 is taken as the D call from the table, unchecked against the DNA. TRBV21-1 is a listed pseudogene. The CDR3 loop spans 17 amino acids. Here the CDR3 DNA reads TGTGCCAGCAGCGAGAAGGCCGGGGAAAGAGGCAAAAACATTCAGTACTTC. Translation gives CASSEKAGERGKNIQYF.

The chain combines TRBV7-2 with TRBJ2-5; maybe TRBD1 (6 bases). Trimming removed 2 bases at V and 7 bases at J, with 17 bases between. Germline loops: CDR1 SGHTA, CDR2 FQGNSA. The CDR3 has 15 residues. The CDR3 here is CASSLHPGHGRTQYF. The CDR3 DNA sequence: TGTGCCAGCAGCTTACATCCGGGACACGGGCGGACCCAGTACTTC.

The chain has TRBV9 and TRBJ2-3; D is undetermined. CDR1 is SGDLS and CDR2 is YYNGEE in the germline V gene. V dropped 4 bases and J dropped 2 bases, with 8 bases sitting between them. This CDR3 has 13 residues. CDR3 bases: TGTGCCAGCAGCCAAAGCGACACAGATACGCAGTATTTT. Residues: CASSQSDTDTQYF.

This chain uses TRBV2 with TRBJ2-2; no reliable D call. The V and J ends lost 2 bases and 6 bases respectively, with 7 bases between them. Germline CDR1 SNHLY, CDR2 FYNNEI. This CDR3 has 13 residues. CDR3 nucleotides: TGTGCCAGCAGTGAACACAGATCCGGGGAGCTGTTTTTT. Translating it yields CASSEHRSGELFF.

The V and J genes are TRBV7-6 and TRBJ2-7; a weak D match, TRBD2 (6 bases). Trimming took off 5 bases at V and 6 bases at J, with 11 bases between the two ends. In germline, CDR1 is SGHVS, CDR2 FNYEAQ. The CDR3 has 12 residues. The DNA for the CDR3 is TGTGCCAGCAGCCCAGGAGGGGTCGAGCAGTACTTC. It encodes CASSPGGVEQYF.

The CDR3 loop is CASRYQGSNQPQHF. In nucleotides, the CDR3 is TGTGCCAGCAGGTATCAGGGGTCTAATCAGCCCCAGCATTTT. The gene calls are TRBV2 and TRBJ1-5, with TRBD1 as a possible D gene (6 bases). V was trimmed by 6 bases and J by 4 bases, leaving 13 bases between them. The CDR3 is made up of 14 amino acids. CDR1 and CDR2 (germline): SNHLY, FYNNEI.

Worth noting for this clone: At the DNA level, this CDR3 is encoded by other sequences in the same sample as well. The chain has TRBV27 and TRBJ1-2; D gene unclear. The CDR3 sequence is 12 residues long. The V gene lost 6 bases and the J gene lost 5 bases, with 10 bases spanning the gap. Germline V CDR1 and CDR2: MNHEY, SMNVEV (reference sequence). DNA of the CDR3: TGTGCCAGCAGCTCCAACTCGTATGGCTACACCTTC. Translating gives CASSSNSYGYTF.

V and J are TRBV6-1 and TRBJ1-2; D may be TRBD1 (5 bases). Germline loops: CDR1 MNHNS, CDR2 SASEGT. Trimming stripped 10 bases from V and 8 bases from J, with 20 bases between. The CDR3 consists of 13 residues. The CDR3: CAIGVAGHGGYTF. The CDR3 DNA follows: TGTGCCATCGGAGTAGCTGGACACGGCGGCTACACCTTC.

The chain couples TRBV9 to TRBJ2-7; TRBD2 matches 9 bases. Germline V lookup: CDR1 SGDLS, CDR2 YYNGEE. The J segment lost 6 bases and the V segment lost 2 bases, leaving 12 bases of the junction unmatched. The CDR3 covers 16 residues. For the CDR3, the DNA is TGTGCCAGCAGCGTGGGCCGCGGGGGGGTTCTGAGCGAGCAGTACTTC. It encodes CASSVGRGGVLSEQYF. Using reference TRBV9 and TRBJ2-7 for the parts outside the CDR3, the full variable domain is DSGVTQTPKHLITATGQRVTLRCSPRSGDLSVYWYQQSLDQGLQFLIQYYNGEERAKGNILERFSAQQFPDLHSELNLSSLELGDSALYFCASSVGRGGVLSEQYFGPGTRLTVT.

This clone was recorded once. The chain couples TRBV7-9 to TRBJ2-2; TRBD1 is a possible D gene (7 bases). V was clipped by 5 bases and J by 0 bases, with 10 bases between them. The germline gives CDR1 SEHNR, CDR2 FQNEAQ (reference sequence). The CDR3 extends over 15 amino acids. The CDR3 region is CASSAGQSNTGELFF. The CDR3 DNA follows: TGTGCCAGCAGCGCGGGACAGTCGAACACCGGGGAGCTGTTTTTT.

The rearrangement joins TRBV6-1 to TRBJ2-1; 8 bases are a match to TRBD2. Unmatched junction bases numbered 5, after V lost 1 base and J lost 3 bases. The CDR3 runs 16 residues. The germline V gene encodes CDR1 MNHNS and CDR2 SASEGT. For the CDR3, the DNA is TGTGCCAGCAGTGAAGGACTAGCGCAATACTACAATGAGCAGTTCTTC. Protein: CASSEGLAQYYNEQFF.

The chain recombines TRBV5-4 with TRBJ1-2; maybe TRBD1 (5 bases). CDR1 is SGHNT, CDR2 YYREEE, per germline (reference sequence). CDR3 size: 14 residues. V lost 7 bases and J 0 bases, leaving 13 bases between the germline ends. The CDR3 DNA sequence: TGTGCCAGCGTTCAAGGGGCTTCTAACTATGGCTACACCTTC. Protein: CASVQGASNYGYTF.

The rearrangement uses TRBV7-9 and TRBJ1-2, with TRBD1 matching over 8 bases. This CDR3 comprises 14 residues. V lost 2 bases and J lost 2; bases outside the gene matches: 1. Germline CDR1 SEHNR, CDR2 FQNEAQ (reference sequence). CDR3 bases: TGTGCCAGCAGCTTAAGGACAGGGAACTATGGCTACACCTTC. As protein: CASSLRTGNYGYTF.

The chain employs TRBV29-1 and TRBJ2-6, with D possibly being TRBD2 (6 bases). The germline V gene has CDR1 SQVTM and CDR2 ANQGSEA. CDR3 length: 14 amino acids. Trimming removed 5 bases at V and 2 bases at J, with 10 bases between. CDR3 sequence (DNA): TGCAGCGTTTCCCGGGGGACTGGGGCCAACGTCCTGACTTTC. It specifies CSVSRGTGANVLTF.

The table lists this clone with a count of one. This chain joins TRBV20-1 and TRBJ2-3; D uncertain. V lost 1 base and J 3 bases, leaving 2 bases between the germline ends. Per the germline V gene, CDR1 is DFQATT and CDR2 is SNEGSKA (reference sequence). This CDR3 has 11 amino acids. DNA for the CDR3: TGCAGTGCTAGAGTAACAGATACGCAGTATTTT. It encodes CSARVTDTQYF.

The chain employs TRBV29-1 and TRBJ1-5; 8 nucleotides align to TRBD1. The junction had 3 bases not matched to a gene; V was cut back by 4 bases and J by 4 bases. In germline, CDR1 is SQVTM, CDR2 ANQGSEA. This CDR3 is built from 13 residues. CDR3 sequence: CSVGQGWNQPQHF. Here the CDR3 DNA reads TGCAGCGTTGGACAGGGGTGGAATCAGCCCCAGCATTTT.

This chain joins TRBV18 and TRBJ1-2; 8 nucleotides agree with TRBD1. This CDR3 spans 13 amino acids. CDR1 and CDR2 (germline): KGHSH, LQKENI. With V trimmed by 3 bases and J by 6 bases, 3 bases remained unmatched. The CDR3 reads CASSPQGADGYTF. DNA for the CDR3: TGTGCCAGCTCACCGCAGGGGGCAGATGGCTACACCTTC.

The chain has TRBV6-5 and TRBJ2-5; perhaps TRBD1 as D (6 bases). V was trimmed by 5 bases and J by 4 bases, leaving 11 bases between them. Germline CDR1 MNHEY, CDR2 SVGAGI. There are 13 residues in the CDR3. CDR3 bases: TGTGCCAGCAGTACGACAGGCATAGAGACCCAGTACTTC. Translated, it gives CASSTTGIETQYF.

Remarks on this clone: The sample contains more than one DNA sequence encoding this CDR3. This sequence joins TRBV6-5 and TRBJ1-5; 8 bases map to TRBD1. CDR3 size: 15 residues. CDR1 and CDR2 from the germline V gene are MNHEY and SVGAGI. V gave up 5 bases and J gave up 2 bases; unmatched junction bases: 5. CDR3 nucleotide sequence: TGTGCCAGCAGTCGTGACAGGGGAGGCAATCAGCCCCAGCATTTT. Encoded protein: CASSRDRGGNQPQHF.

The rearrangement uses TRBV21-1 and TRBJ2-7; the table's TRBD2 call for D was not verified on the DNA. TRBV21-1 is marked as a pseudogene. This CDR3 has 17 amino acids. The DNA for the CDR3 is TGTGCCAGCAGCCCCCGGGGTAGCGGGAGGGACTCCTACGAGCAGTACTTC. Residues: CASSPRGSGRDSYEQYF.

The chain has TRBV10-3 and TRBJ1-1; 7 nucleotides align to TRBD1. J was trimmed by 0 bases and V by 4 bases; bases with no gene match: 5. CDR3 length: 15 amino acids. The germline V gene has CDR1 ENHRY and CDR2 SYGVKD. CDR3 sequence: CAISGQGMMNTEAFF. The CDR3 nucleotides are TGTGCCATCAGTGGACAGGGTATGATGAACACTGAAGCTTTCTTT.

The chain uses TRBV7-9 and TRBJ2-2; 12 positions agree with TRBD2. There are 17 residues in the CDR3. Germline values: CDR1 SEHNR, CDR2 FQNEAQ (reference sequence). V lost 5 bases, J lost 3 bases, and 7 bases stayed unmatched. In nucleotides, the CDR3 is TGTGCCAGCAGCCCGCGAAGACTAGCGGGGGACACCGGGGAGCTGTTTTTT. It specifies CASSPRRLAGDTGELFF.

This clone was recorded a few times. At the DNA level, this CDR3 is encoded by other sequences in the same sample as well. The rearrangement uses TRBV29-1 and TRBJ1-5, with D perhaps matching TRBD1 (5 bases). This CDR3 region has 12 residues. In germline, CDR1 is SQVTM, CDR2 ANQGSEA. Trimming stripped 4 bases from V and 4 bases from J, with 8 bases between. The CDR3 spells CSVGGQNQPQHF. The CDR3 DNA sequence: TGCAGCGTTGGGGGCCAGAATCAGCCCCAGCATTTT.

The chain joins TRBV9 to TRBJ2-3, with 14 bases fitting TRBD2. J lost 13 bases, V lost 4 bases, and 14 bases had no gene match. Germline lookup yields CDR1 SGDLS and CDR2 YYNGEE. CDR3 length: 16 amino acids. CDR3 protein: CASSPSGLAGGLGEYF. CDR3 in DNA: TGTGCCAGCAGCCCTAGCGGACTAGCGGGGGGACTTGGGGAGTATTTT.

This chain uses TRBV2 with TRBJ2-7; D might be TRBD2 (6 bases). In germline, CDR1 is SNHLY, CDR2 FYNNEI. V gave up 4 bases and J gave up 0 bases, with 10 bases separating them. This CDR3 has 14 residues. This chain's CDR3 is CASSAGGDSYEQYF. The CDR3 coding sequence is TGTGCCAGCAGTGCGGGCGGGGACTCCTACGAGCAGTACTTC.